A selection of T cell receptor beta chains follows, all from one sample in a study of identical twins. MiXCR, run by TCRdb on the 5' RACE reads, gives a single entry per CDR3 protein. The sample shows more than 400,000 distinct CDR3 sequences, 13% to 15% of them seen only once. The same data also contributed to another study, on yellow fever vaccine responses in identical twins.

The sequenced sample consisted of CD4+ T cells sorted from blood. Source of these receptors: a woman in her late teens or twenties in good health. The CDR3 runs from the conserved cysteine through the conserved F or W. The D gene is left open where the match is weak. Only part of the rows carry a size: once, few, many, or a class if the clone is expanded.

d_gene | abundance | j_gene | v_gene | CDR3nt | CDR3aa
- | few | TRBJ2-5 | TRBV5-1 | TGCGCCAGCAGCTCTGGCACACTGCTCCAAGAGACCCAGTACTTC | CASSSGTLLQETQYF
TRBD2 | many | TRBJ2-3 | TRBV5-1 | TGCGCCAGCAGCCCCGGGACGAGCGGGAGGGCCACAGATACGCAGTATTTT | CASSPGTSGRATDTQYF
- | few | TRBJ1-1 | TRBV7-9 | TGTGCCAGCAGCTTAATCTCCAACACTGAAGCTTTCTTT | CASSLISNTEAFF
- | few | TRBJ2-1 | TRBV28 | TGTGCCAGTTGGGAGCCTCAAAACAATGAGCAGTTCTTC | CASWEPQNNEQFF
TRBD1 | many | TRBJ2-1 | TRBV5-1 | TGCGCCAGCAGCGGGACAGGGAGGACCTACAATGAGCAGTTCTTC | CASSGTGRTYNEQFF
- | few | TRBJ2-1 | TRBV29-1 | TGCAGCGTTGCGGGAGAGACGAATGAGCAGTTCTTC | CSVAGETNEQFF
TRBD1 | many | TRBJ2-5 | TRBV10-3 | TGTGCCATCAGTGAATTTACCGGGACAGGAGAGACCCAGTACTTC | CAISEFTGTGETQYF
- | - | TRBJ1-2 | TRBV29-1 | TGCAGCGTTGCGGTAGGGAACTATGGCTACACCTTC | CSVAVGNYGYTF
- | - | TRBJ1-6 | TRBV5-5 | TGTGCCAGCAGCCCGACGGGACGGGATAATTCACCCCTCCACTTT | CASSPTGRDNSPLHF
TRBD1 | - | TRBJ1-2 | TRBV27 | TGTGCCAGCAGTTCGACTTCTCTCCCTCGACAGGGAGAAATCTATGGCTACACCTTC | CASSSTSLPRQGEIYGYTF
TRBD2 | - | TRBJ2-1 | TRBV27 | TGTGCCAGCAGTTCTTTGCATTCATCCACTAGCGGGGGCTTTAGCAATGAGCAGTTCTTC | CASSSLHSSTSGGFSNEQFF
- | - | TRBJ1-5 | TRBV24-1 | TGTGCCACCAGTGATTCCCGGGGTCGATGGAATCAGCCCCAGCATTTT | CATSDSRGRWNQPQHF
TRBD1 | - | TRBJ2-2 | TRBV10-3 | TGTGCCATCAGAGGTCAGGGGGCGGGCACCGGGGAGCTGTTTTTT | CAIRGQGAGTGELFF
TRBD1 | - | TRBJ2-5 | TRBV15 | TGTGCCACCAGCAGAATGACAGGGAAAGAGACCCAGTACTTC | CATSRMTGKETQYF
- | few | TRBJ2-2 | TRBV2 | TGTGCCAGCAGTGAACTTGTGGGGGAGCTGTTTTTT | CASSELVGELFF
TRBD2 | - | TRBJ2-2 | TRBV7-2 | TGTGCCAGCAGCTTAGTCGGGGGGAGGAACACCGGGGAGCTGTTTTTT | CASSLVGGRNTGELFF